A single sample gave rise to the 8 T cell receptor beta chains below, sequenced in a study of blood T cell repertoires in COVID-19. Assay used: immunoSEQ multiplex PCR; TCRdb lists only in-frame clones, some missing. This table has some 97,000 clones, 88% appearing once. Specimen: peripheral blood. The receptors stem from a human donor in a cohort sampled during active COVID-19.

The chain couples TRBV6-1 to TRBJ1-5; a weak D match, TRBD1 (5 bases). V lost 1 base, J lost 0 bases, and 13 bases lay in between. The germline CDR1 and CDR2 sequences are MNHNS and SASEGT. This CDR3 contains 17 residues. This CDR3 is CASSEVATGISNQPQHF. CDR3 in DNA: TGTGCCAGCAGTGAAGTAGCTACAGGAATTAGCAATCAGCCCCAGCATTTT.

This CDR3 is CAWSGGQGKTQYF. In nucleotides, the CDR3 is TGTGCCTGGAGTGGCGGACAGGGGAAGACCCAGTACTTC. V gene TRBV30 combines with J gene TRBJ2-5, with TRBD1 matching 9 bases. The CDR3 is 13 residues long. V gave up 1 base and J gave up 6 bases; unmatched junction bases: 3. The germline CDR1 and CDR2 sequences are GTSNPN and SVGIG (reference sequence).

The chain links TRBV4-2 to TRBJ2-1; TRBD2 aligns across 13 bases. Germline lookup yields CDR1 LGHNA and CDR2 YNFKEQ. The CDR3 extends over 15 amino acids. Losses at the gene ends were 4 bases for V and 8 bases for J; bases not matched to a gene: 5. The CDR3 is CASSRTSGREDEQFF. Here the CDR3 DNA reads TGTGCCAGCAGCCGGACTAGCGGGAGAGAGGATGAGCAGTTCTTC.

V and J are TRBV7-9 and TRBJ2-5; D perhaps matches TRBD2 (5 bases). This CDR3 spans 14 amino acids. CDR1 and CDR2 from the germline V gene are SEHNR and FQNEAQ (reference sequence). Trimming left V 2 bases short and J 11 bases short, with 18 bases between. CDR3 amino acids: CASSLSTPGLGQYF. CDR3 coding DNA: TGTGCCAGCAGCTTAAGTACCCCGGGGTTGGGTCAGTACTTC.

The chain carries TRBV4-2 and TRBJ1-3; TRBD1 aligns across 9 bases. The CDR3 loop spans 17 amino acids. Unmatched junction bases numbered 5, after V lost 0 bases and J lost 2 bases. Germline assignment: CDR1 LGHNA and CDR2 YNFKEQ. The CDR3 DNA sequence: TGTGCCAGCAGCCAAGAACAGGGGGCCCAGACTGGAAACACCATATATTTT. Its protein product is CASSQEQGAQTGNTIYF.

The chain's CDR3 is CASSRSLNRDEQFF. In DNA form, the CDR3 reads TGCGCCAGCAGCCGAAGCCTTAATCGGGATGAGCAGTTCTTC. The J gene is TRBJ2-1, the V gene TRBV5-1; no clear D. In germline, CDR1 is SGHRS, CDR2 YFSETQ. V lost 4 bases, J lost 8 bases, and 16 bases lay in between. CDR3 size: 14 residues.

The CDR3 bases are TGCGCCAGCAGCCAAGACAGGGGAGAAGTCACCGGGGAGCTGTTTTTT. Translated: CASSQDRGEVTGELFF. The chain links TRBV4-1 to TRBJ2-2; possibly TRBD1 for D (6 bases). The germline V and J ends were trimmed by 0 bases and 4 bases, with 12 bases remaining between them. This CDR3 comprises 16 residues. In germline, CDR1 is MGHRA, CDR2 YSYEKL.

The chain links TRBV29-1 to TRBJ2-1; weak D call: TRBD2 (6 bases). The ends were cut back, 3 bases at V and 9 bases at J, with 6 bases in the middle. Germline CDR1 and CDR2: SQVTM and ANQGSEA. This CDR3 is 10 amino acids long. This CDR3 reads CSVDGSEQFF. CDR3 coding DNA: TGCAGCGTTGACGGGAGTGAGCAGTTCTTC.